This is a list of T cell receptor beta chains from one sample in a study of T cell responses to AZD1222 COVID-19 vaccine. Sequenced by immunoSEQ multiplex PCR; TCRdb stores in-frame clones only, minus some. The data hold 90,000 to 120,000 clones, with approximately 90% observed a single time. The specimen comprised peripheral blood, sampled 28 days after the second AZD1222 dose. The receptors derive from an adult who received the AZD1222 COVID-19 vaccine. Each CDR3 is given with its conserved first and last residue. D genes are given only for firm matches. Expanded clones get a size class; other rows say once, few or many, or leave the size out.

CDR3 DNA: TGTGCCAGCAGCTCACCCGACAGGGGCTATAATGAGCAGTTCTTC
CDR3 protein: CASSSPDRGYNEQFF
V gene: TRBV5-4
clone size: once
CDR3 length: 15
D gene: TRBD1
J gene: TRBJ2-1

CDR3 DNA: TGTGCCAGTAGCCTAGGGCTGAGCTCCTACAATGAGCAGTTCTTC
CDR3 protein: CASSLGLSSYNEQFF
V gene: TRBV19
clone size: -
CDR3 length: 15
D gene: -
J gene: TRBJ2-1

CDR3 DNA: TGTGCCAGCAGTTCGACAGGGTATAATTCACCCCTCCACTTT
CDR3 protein: CASSSTGYNSPLHF
V gene: TRBV28
clone size: -
CDR3 length: 14
D gene: TRBD1
J gene: TRBJ1-6

CDR3 DNA: TGTGCCAGCAGCTTAGGGAGCTTTCCGGGACAGGTTAAGGATGAGCAGTTCTTC
CDR3 protein: CASSLGSFPGQVKDEQFF
V gene: TRBV7-6
clone size: -
CDR3 length: 18
D gene: TRBD1
J gene: TRBJ2-1

CDR3 DNA: TGTGCCAGCGGAACCTATCTGCCCCAGCATTTT
CDR3 protein: CASGTYLPQHF
V gene: TRBV27
clone size: -
CDR3 length: 11
D gene: -
J gene: TRBJ1-5

CDR3 DNA: TGTGCCACCAGTGACCGGGACAGAAACTATGGCTACACCTTC
CDR3 protein: CATSDRDRNYGYTF
V gene: TRBV24-1
clone size: once
CDR3 length: 14
D gene: TRBD1
J gene: TRBJ1-2

CDR3 DNA: TGTGCCAGCAGCCCCCCAGGGACAGATGGCTACACCTTC
CDR3 protein: CASSPPGTDGYTF
V gene: TRBV9
clone size: -
CDR3 length: 13
D gene: TRBD1
J gene: TRBJ1-2

CDR3 DNA: TGTGCCACCAGCGGAGGGATCACAGATACGCAGTATTTT
CDR3 protein: CATSGGITDTQYF
V gene: TRBV15
clone size: -
CDR3 length: 13
D gene: -
J gene: TRBJ2-3

CDR3 DNA: TGTGCCAGCAGTGAAGGCAGGGTTTATAATTCACCCCTCCACTTT
CDR3 protein: CASSEGRVYNSPLHF
V gene: TRBV6-1
clone size: -
CDR3 length: 15
D gene: -
J gene: TRBJ1-6

CDR3 DNA: TGTGCCAGTAGTCCAGGGGATCAGCCCCAGCATTTT
CDR3 protein: CASSPGDQPQHF
V gene: TRBV19
clone size: many
CDR3 length: 12
D gene: -
J gene: TRBJ1-5

CDR3 DNA: TGTGCCAGCAGCTTTTGGGACAGGGGGCACTCACCCCTCCACTTT
CDR3 protein: CASSFWDRGHSPLHF
V gene: TRBV5-6
clone size: once
CDR3 length: 15
D gene: TRBD1
J gene: TRBJ1-6

CDR3 DNA: TGTGCCAGCAGCCGTTGGGGGGCGGATGAAAAACTGTTTTTT
CDR3 protein: CASSRWGADEKLFF
V gene: TRBV6-5
clone size: -
CDR3 length: 14
D gene: -
J gene: TRBJ1-4

CDR3 DNA: TGTGCCAGCAGCTCTGGAAGGGGGGCAGACACTTCACCCCTCCACTTT
CDR3 protein: CASSSGRGADTSPLHF
V gene: TRBV7-9
clone size: -
CDR3 length: 16
D gene: -
J gene: TRBJ1-6

CDR3 DNA: TGTGCCAGTAGTATACCCCGGGACAGAAATCAGCCCCAGCATTTT
CDR3 protein: CASSIPRDRNQPQHF
V gene: TRBV19
clone size: -
CDR3 length: 15
D gene: TRBD1
J gene: TRBJ1-5

CDR3 DNA: TGTGCCAGCAGCTCCGTTTGGGACTCAGCGGACACCGGGGAGCTGTTTTTT
CDR3 protein: CASSSVWDSADTGELFF
V gene: TRBV5-8
clone size: -
CDR3 length: 17
D gene: -
J gene: TRBJ2-2

CDR3 DNA: TGTGCCAGCAGTGACTTATTAGCGGGAGAGCAGTTCTTC
CDR3 protein: CASSDLLAGEQFF
V gene: TRBV6-4
clone size: -
CDR3 length: 13
D gene: TRBD2
J gene: TRBJ2-1